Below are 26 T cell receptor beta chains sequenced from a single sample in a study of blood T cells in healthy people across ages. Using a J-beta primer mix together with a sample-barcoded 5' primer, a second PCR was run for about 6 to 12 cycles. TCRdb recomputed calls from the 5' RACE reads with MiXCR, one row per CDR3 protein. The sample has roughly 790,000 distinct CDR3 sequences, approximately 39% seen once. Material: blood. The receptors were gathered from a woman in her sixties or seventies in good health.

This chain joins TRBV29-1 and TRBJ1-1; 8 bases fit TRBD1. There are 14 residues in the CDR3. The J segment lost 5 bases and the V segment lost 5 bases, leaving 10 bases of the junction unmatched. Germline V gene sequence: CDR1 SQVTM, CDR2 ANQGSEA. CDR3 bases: TGCAGCGTTAACGAACCGACAGGGGCGACTGAAGCTTTCTTT. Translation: CSVNEPTGATEAFF.

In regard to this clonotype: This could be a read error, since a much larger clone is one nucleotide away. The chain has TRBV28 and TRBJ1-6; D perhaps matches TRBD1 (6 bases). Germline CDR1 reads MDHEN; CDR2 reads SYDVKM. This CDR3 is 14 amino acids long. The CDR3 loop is CATRRQVFNSPPHF. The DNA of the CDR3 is TGTGCCACCAGACGACAGGTGTTTAATTCACCCCCCCACTTT.

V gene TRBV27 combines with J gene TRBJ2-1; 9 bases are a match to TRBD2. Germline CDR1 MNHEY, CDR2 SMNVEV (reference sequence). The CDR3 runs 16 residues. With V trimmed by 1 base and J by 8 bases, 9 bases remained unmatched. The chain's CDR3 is CASSLLGRGRAYEQFF. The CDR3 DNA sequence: TGTGCCAGCAGTTTATTGGGTCGCGGGAGGGCCTATGAGCAGTTCTTC.

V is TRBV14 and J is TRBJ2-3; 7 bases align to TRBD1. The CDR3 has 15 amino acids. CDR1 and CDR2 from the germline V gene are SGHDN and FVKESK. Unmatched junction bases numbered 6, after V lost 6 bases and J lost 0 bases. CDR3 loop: CASSRQGRSTDTQYF. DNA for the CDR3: TGTGCCAGCAGTCGACAGGGAAGGAGCACAGATACGCAGTATTTT. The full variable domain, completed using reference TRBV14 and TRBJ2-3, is EAGVTQFPSHSVIEKGQTVTLRCDPISGHDNLYWYRRVMGKEIKFLLHFVKESKQDESGMPNNRFLAERTGGTYSTLKVQPAELEDSGVYFCASSRQGRSTDTQYFGPGTRLTVL.

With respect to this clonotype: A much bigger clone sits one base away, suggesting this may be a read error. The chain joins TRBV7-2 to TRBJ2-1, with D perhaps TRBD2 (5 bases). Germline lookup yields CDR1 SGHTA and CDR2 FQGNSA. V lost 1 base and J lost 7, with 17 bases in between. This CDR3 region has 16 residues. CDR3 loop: CASSLDRGRSKNEQFF. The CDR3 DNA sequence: TGTGCCAGCAGCTTAGATAGAGGGAGATCGAAGAATGAGCAGTTCTTC. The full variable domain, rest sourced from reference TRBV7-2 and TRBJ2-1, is GAGVSQSPSNKVTEKGKDVELRCDPISGHTALYWYRQSLGQGLEFLIYFQGNSAPDKSGLPSDRFSAERTGGSVSTLTIQRTQQEDSAVYLCASSLDRGRSKNEQFFGPGTRLTVL.

CDR3 DNA: TGTGCCAGCAGCGTAGCGACAGATAGGGGTAACTATGGCTACACCTTC. It encodes CASSVATDRGNYGYTF. The rearrangement uses TRBV9 and TRBJ1-2, with D possibly being TRBD1 (5 bases). CDR3 length equals 16 residues. Germline V gene sequence: CDR1 SGDLS, CDR2 YYNGEE. Trimming took off 0 bases at V and 1 base at J, with 13 bases between the two ends.

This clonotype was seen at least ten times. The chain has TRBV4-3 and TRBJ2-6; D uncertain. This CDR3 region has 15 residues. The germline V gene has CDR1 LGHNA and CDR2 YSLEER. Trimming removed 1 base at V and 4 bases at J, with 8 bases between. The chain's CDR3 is CASSQVGSGANVLTF. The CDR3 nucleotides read TGCGCCAGCAGCCAAGTCGGGTCCGGGGCCAACGTCCTGACTTTC.

CDR3 region: CASSPGQGPLYEQYF. CDR3 sequence (DNA): TGTGCCAGCAGCCCCGGGCAGGGGCCGCTCTACGAGCAGTACTTC. The genes are TRBV7-9 and TRBJ2-7, with a tentative D call TRBD1 (6 bases). V lost 5 bases and J lost 3, with 17 bases in between. In germline, CDR1 is SEHNR, CDR2 FQNEAQ (reference sequence). This CDR3 spans 15 amino acids.

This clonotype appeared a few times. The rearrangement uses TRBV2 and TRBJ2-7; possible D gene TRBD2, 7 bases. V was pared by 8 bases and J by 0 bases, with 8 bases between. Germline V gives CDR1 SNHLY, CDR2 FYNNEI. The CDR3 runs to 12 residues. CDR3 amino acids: CASAGASYEQYF. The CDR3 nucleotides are TGTGCCAGCGCGGGGGCCTCCTACGAGCAGTACTTC. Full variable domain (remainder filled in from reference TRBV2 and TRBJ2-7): EPEVTQTPSHQVTQMGQEVILRCVPISNHLYFYWYRQILGQKVEFLVSFYNNEISEKSEIFDDQFSVERPDGSNFTLKIRSTKLEDSAMYFCASAGASYEQYFGPGTRLTVT.

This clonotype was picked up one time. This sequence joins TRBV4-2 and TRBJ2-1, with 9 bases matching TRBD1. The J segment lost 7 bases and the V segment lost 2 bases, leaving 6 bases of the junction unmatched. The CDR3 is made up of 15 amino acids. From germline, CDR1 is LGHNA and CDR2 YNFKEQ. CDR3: CASSQPGQGKNEQFF. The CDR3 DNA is TGTGCCAGCAGCCAACCGGGACAGGGTAAGAATGAGCAGTTCTTC.

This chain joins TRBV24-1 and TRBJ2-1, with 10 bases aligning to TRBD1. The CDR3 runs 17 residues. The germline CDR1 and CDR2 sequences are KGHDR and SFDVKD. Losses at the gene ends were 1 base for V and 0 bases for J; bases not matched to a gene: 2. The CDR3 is CATSDFGQGGSYNEQFF. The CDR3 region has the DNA TGTGCCACCAGTGATTTTGGACAGGGGGGCTCCTACAATGAGCAGTTCTTC.

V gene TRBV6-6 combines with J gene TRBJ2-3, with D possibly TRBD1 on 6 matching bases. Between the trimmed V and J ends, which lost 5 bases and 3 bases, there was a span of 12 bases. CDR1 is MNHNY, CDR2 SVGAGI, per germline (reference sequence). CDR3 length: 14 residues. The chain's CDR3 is CASSDHGQTDTQYF. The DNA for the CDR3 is TGTGCCAGCAGTGACCATGGACAGACAGATACGCAGTATTTT.

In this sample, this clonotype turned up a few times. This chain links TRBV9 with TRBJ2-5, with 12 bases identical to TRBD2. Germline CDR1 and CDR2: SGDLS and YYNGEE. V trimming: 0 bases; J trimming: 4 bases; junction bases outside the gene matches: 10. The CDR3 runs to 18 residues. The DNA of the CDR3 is TGTGCCAGCAGCGTAGGTGCTAGCGGGGGGGCGGTGGGAGAGACCCAGTACTTC. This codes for CASSVGASGGAVGETQYF.

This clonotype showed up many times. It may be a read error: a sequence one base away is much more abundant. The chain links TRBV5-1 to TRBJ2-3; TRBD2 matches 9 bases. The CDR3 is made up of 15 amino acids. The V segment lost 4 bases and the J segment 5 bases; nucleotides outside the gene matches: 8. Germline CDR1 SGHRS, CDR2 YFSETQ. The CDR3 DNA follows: TGCGCCAGCAGCGGGAGGGGACTAGCCGGAGATACGCAGTATTTT. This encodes CASSGRGLAGDTQYF.

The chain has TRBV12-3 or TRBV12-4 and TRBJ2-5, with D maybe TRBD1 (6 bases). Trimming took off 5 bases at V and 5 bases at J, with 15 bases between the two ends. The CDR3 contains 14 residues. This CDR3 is CASSATGFGETQYF. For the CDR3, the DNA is TGTGCCAGCAGTGCCACAGGGTTTGGGGAGACCCAGTACTTC.

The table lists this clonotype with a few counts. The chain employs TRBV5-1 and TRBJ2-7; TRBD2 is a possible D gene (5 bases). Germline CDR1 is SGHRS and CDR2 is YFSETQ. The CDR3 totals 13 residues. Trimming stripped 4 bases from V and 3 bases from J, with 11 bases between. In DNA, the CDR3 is TGCGCCAGCAGCAGGCCGGGAAGCTACGAGCAGTACTTC. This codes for CASSRPGSYEQYF.

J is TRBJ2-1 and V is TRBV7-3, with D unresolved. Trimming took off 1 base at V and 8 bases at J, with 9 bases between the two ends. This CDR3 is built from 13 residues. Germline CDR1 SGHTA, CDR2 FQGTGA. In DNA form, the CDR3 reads TGTGCCAGCAGCTTAAACATGTGGGATGAGCAGTTCTTC. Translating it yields CASSLNMWDEQFF.

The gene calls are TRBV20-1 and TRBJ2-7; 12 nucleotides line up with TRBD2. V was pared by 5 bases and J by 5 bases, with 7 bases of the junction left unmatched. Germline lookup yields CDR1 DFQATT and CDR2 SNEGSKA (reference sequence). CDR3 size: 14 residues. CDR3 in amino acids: CSALPLAGGDEQYF. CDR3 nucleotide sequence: TGCAGTGCTCTTCCACTAGCGGGGGGCGACGAGCAGTACTTC.

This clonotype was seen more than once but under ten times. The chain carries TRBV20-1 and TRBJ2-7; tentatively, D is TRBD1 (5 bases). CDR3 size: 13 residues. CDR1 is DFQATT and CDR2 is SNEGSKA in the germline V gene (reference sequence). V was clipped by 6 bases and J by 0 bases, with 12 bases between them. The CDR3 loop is CSALPDTSYEQYF. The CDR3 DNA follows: TGCAGTGCCCTTCCGGACACCTCCTACGAGCAGTACTTC.

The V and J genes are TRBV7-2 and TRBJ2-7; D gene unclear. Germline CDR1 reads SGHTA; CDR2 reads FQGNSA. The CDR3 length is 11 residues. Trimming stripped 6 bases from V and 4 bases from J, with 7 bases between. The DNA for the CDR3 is TGTGCCAGCAGAACCCCTTACGAGCAGTACTTC. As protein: CASRTPYEQYF.

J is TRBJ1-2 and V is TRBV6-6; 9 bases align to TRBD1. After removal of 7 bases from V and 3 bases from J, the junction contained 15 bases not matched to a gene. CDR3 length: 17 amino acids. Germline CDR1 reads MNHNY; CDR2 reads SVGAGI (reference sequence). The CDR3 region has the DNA TGTGCCAGCATTCCAGGGACAGGGACTTCTAGGGACTATGGCTACACCTTC. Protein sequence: CASIPGTGTSRDYGYTF.

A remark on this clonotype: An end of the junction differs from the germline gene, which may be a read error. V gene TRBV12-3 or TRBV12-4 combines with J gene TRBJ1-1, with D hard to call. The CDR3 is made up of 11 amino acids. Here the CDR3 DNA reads TGTGCCATCAGTACCTCAGCGAAAGCTTTCTTT. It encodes CAISTSAKAFF.

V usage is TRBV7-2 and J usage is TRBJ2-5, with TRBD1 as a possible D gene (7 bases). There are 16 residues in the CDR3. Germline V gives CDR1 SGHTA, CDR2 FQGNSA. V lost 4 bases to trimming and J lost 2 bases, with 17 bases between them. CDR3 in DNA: TGTGCCAGCAGCTATCAGGGGGTAGCGGCACAAGAGACCCAGTACTTC. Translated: CASSYQGVAAQETQYF. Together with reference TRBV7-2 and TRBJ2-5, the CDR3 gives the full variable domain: GAGVSQSPSNKVTEKGKDVELRCDPISGHTALYWYRQSLGQGLEFLIYFQGNSAPDKSGLPSDRFSAERTGGSVSTLTIQRTQQEDSAVYLCASSYQGVAAQETQYFGPGTRLLVL.

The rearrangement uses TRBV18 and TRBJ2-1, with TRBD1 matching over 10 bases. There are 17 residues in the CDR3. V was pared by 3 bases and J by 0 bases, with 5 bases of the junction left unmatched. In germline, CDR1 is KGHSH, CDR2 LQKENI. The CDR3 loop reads CASSPRQGASSYNEQFF. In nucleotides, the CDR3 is TGTGCCAGCTCACCGAGACAGGGGGCGAGCTCCTACAATGAGCAGTTCTTC.

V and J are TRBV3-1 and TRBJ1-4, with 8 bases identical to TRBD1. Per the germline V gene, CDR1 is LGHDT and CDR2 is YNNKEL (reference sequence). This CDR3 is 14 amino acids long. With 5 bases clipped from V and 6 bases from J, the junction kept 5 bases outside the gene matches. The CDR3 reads CASSYGQGYEKLFF. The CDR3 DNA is TGTGCCAGCAGCTACGGACAGGGCTATGAAAAACTGTTTTTT.

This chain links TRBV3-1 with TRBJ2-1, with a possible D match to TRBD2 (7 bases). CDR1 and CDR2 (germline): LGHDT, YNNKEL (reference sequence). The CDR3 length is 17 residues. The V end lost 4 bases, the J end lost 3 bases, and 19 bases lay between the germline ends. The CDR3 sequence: CASSRPRGASDYNEQFF. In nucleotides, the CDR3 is TGTGCCAGCAGCCGACCCCGGGGGGCTAGCGACTACAATGAGCAGTTCTTC.